The 23 T cell receptor beta chains below come from one sample, sequenced in a study of blood T cell repertoires in COVID-19. Some clones are missing from TCRdb's copy, which holds only in-frame ones; the method was immunoSEQ multiplex PCR. The sample contains fewer than 250,000 clones, around four fifths of which appear only once. Sequencing used peripheral blood. Every receptor here comes from a woman aged 45-65 years with acute or convalescent COVID-19.

The V gene is TRBV2, the J gene TRBJ2-2; the match to TRBD1 covers 12 bases. Germline CDR1 and CDR2: SNHLY and FYNNEI. V lost 8 bases, J lost 0 bases, and 7 bases stayed unmatched. The CDR3 loop spans 17 amino acids. This CDR3 is CASSRDRGLPNTGELFF. The CDR3 DNA reads TGTGCCAGCTCCAGGGACAGGGGGCTCCCGAACACCGGGGAGCTGTTTTTT.

This chain uses TRBV6-2 or TRBV6-3 with TRBJ2-7, with D unresolved. Germline V CDR1 and CDR2: MNHEY, SVGEGT. V shed 3 bases and J shed 1 base, with 10 bases lying between them. This CDR3 is built from 14 residues. The CDR3 protein is CASSYTTDSYEQYF. The CDR3 coding sequence is TGTGCCAGCAGTTATACGACTGATTCCTACGAGCAGTACTTC.

The chain employs TRBV23-1 and TRBJ2-5, with TRBD1 matching 7 bases. TRBV23-1 is an ORF, with its function uncertain. V lost 6 bases and J lost 5; bases outside the gene matches: 15. CDR3 length equals 16 residues. CDR3 nucleotides: TGCGCCAGCAGCCGTATGGGGACAGACAAACGGGAGACCCAGTACTTC. Protein: CASSRMGTDKRETQYF.

The V call is TRBV11-3, the J call TRBJ2-1; D may be TRBD1 (6 bases). The CDR3 spans 11 residues. Trimming took 3 bases from V and 11 from J, leaving 8 bases between them. Germline V lookup: CDR1 SGHNT, CDR2 YENEEA. In nucleotides, the CDR3 is TGTGCCAGCAGCTTTGGGGACAAGCAGTTCTTC. Protein: CASSFGDKQFF.

The rearrangement links TRBV6-6 to TRBJ1-4, with no clear D. The germline V and J ends were trimmed by 7 bases and 8 bases, with 20 bases remaining between them. The CDR3 runs to 15 residues. Germline loops: CDR1 MNHNY, CDR2 SVGAGI (reference sequence). CDR3 in amino acids: CASKLPAGQGEKLFF. The CDR3 DNA sequence: TGTGCCAGCAAACTACCCGCGGGCCAAGGGGAAAAACTGTTTTTT.

The CDR3 region has the DNA TGCGCCAGCACCCAGAGGGTGTATAGCAATCAGCCCCAGCATTTT. Its translation is CASTQRVYSNQPQHF. The J gene is TRBJ1-5, the V gene TRBV5-1; no clear D gene. The CDR3 is made up of 15 amino acids. V gave up 6 bases and J gave up 0 bases, with 13 bases separating them. The germline CDR1 and CDR2 sequences are SGHRS and YFSETQ. Supplemented by reference TRBV5-1 and TRBJ1-5, the full variable domain reads KAGVTQTPRYLIKTRGQQVTLSCSPISGHRSVSWYQQTPGQGLQFLFEYFSETQRNKGNFPGRFSGRQFSNSRSEMNVSTLELGDSALYLCASTQRVYSNQPQHFGDGTRLSIL.

CDR3 in amino acids: CASSRGQPTDTQYF. Here the CDR3 DNA reads TGCGCCAGCAGCCGTGGACAGCCCACAGATACGCAGTATTTT. The rearrangement links TRBV5-1 to TRBJ2-3, with a possible D match to TRBD1 (6 bases). This CDR3 has 14 amino acids. Per germline, CDR1 SGHRS and CDR2 YFSETQ. V shed 4 bases and J shed 2 bases, with 11 bases lying between them.

This chain uses TRBV5-4 with TRBJ2-5; D is perhaps TRBD1 (5 bases). Trimming left V 4 bases short and J 4 bases short, with 11 bases between. This CDR3 is built from 13 residues. The germline gives CDR1 SGHNT, CDR2 YYREEE (reference sequence). The CDR3 DNA reads TGTGCCAGCAGCCCGGACACACGAGAGACCCAGTACTTC. Its translation is CASSPDTRETQYF. Using reference TRBV5-4 and TRBJ2-5 for the parts outside the CDR3, the full variable domain is ETGVTQSPTHLIKTRGQQVTLRCSSQSGHNTVSWYQQALGQGPQFIFQYYREEENGRGNFPPRFSGLQFPNYSSELNVNALELDDSALYLCASSPDTRETQYFGPGTRLLVL.

The chain is built from TRBV6-5 and TRBJ2-5; TRBD1 might be the D (5 bases). The germline CDR1 and CDR2 sequences are MNHEY and SVGAGI. Trimming left V 2 bases short and J 2 bases short, with 15 bases between. The CDR3 has 16 amino acids. The DNA of the CDR3 is TGTGCCAGCAGTTACGTAAAAATGGGGCCACAAGAGACCCAGTACTTC. Translating it yields CASSYVKMGPQETQYF.

The chain combines TRBV9 with TRBJ2-1; TRBD2 might be the D (6 bases). The germline V gene encodes CDR1 SGDLS and CDR2 YYNGEE. CDR3 length: 14 amino acids. The ends were cut back, 4 bases at V and 6 bases at J, with 14 bases in the middle. CDR3: CASSSGLAVNEQFF. The CDR3 DNA reads as TGTGCCAGCAGCTCGGGACTGGCAGTCAATGAGCAGTTCTTC.

CDR3 region: CASSVLGHPNTEAFF. The CDR3 DNA reads TGCGCCAGCAGCGTGCTGGGACACCCGAACACTGAAGCTTTCTTT. The chain joins TRBV5-1 to TRBJ1-1; possible D gene TRBD1, 6 bases. V lost 4 bases and J lost 1, with 14 bases in between. The germline gives CDR1 SGHRS, CDR2 YFSETQ. The CDR3 is made up of 15 amino acids.

The chain combines TRBV10-2 with TRBJ2-1, with 10 bases identical to TRBD2. CDR1 WSHSY and CDR2 SAAADI come from the germline V gene. There are 15 residues in the CDR3. The V and J ends lost 0 bases and 8 bases, in that order; junction bases with no gene match: 4. CDR3 loop: CASSESPSGSDEQFF. The CDR3 coding sequence is TGCGCCAGCAGTGAGTCGCCTAGCGGGAGCGATGAGCAGTTCTTC.

The chain couples TRBV29-1 to TRBJ1-4; D call uncertain. Germline assignment: CDR1 SQVTM and CDR2 ANQGSEA. Trimming took 7 bases from V and 3 from J, leaving 12 bases between them. This CDR3 region has 13 residues. The DNA for the CDR3 is TGCAGCGGCTACAGCCGTTCTAATGAAAAACTGTTTTTT. The encoded protein is CSGYSRSNEKLFF.

The chain uses TRBV19 and TRBJ1-2; no clear D gene. Germline CDR1 is LNHDA and CDR2 is SQIVND (reference sequence). The CDR3 is 13 residues long. The ends were cut back, 0 bases at V and 8 bases at J, with 10 bases in the middle. CDR3 loop: CASSIDPGGGYTF. The CDR3 nucleotides are TGTGCCAGTAGTATAGATCCCGGAGGGGGCTACACCTTC.

The gene calls are TRBV6-5 and TRBJ1-1; TRBD1 matches at 7 bases. CDR1 is MNHEY, CDR2 SVGAGI, per germline. V was pared by 3 bases and J by 0 bases, with 1 base of the junction left unmatched. The CDR3 sequence is 14 residues long. The CDR3 DNA reads as TGTGCCAGCAGTTATGACAGGGTGAACACTGAAGCTTTCTTT. As protein: CASSYDRVNTEAFF.

This sequence joins TRBV11-2 and TRBJ1-4; D unresolved. The CDR3 totals 14 residues. CDR1 SGHAT and CDR2 FQNNGV come from the germline V gene. The ends were cut back, 3 bases at V and 0 bases at J, with 5 bases in the middle. CDR3 in amino acids: CASSFQATNEKLFF. The CDR3, as DNA: TGTGCCAGCAGCTTTCAGGCAACTAATGAAAAACTGTTTTTT. Drawing the rest from reference TRBV11-2 and TRBJ1-4, the complete variable domain is EAGVAQSPRYKIIEKRQSVAFWCNPISGHATLYWYQQILGQGPKLLIQFQNNGVVDDSQLPKDRFSAERLKGVDSTLKIQPAKLEDSAVYLCASSFQATNEKLFFGSGTQLSVL.

The chain couples TRBV15 to TRBJ2-2; D is perhaps TRBD2 (6 bases). The V gene lost 6 bases and the J gene lost 1 base, with 12 bases spanning the gap. Germline CDR1 reads LNHNV; CDR2 reads YYDKDF (reference sequence). The CDR3 spans 15 residues. CDR3 residues: CATRGAGKNTGELFF. The CDR3 DNA is TGTGCCACCAGAGGAGCGGGCAAGAACACCGGGGAGCTGTTTTTT.

The rearrangement joins TRBV4-1 to TRBJ2-2; D possibly corresponds to TRBD1 (6 bases). The CDR3 length is 20 residues. V was trimmed by 0 bases and J by 2 bases, leaving 22 bases between them. Germline CDR1 MGHRA, CDR2 YSYEKL. The CDR3 protein is CASSQDLVARTDLNTGELFF. CDR3 nucleotide sequence: TGCGCCAGCAGCCAAGATCTCGTCGCTAGGACAGACCTAAACACCGGGGAGCTGTTTTTT.

Here the CDR3 DNA reads TGTGCCAGCAGTCTCCCCCAATTAGCGCGGGGATCCTACAATGAGCAGTTCTTC. Translating it yields CASSLPQLARGSYNEQFF. V usage is TRBV28 and J usage is TRBJ2-1; the D gene is possibly TRBD2 (6 bases). The CDR3 runs to 18 residues. V was cut by 5 bases and J by 1 base, with 21 bases left in between. Looked up from germline, CDR1 is MDHEN and CDR2 is SYDVKM.

This chain uses TRBV21-1 with TRBJ2-7; the DNA was not compared with TRBD2, the D call given in the table. TRBV21-1 is shown as a pseudogene. This CDR3 has 16 amino acids. The CDR3 spells CASQPLCGGKINEQYF. The DNA for the CDR3 is TGTGCCAGCCAGCCATTGTGCGGGGGAAAGATCAACGAGCAGTACTTC.

The chain couples TRBV28 to TRBJ2-1; 10 bases are a match to TRBD1. Germline CDR1 is MDHEN and CDR2 is SYDVKM. The CDR3 runs 14 residues. Trimming took 4 bases from V and 9 from J; bases not matched to a gene: 6. DNA of the CDR3: TGTGCCAGCAGTTCCGGGACAGGGGTTCGTGAGCAGTTCTTC. It codes for CASSSGTGVREQFF.

This chain connects TRBV25-1 to TRBJ2-5, with 14 nucleotides matching TRBD2. CDR1 MGHDK and CDR2 SYGVNS come from the germline V gene. Trimming took 8 bases from V and 3 from J; bases not matched to a gene: 5. The CDR3 is 15 residues long. The CDR3 loop is CASAKTSGGEETQYF. DNA for the CDR3: TGTGCCAGCGCAAAGACTAGCGGGGGGGAAGAGACCCAGTACTTC.

The chain combines TRBV28 with TRBJ1-5; D is uncertain. The length of the CDR3 is 12 residues. Germline V gives CDR1 MDHEN, CDR2 SYDVKM. Trimming removed 8 bases from V and 6 bases from J, with 11 bases in between. The CDR3 here is CASRAPLQPQHF. As DNA, the CDR3 is TGTGCCAGCCGAGCCCCTCTTCAGCCCCAGCATTTT.